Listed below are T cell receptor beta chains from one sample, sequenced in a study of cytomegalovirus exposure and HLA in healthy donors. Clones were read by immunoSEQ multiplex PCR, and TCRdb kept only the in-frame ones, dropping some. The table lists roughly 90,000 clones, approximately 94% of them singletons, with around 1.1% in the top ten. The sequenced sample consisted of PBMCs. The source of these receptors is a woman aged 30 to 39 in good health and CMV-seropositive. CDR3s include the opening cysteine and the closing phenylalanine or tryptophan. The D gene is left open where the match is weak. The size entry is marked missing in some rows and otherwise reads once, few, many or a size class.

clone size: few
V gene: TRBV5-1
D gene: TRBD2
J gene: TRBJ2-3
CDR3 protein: CASSFLSGSGTDTQYF
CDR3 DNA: TGCGCCAGCTCATTTCTCAGCGGGAGTGGGACAGATACGCAGTATTTT

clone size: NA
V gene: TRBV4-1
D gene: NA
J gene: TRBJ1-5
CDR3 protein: CASSQVGGVPPQHF
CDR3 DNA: TGCGCCAGCAGCCAAGTCGGCGGGGTCCCGCCCCAGCATTTT

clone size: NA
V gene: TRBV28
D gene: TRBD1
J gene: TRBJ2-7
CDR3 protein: CASSLYLGTGMNEQYF
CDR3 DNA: TGTGCCAGCAGTTTATATTTAGGGACAGGGATGAACGAGCAGTACTTC

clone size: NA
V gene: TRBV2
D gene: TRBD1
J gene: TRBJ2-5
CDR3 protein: CASSSQGPETQYF
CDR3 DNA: TGTGCCAGCAGTTCACAGGGGCCCGAGACCCAGTACTTC

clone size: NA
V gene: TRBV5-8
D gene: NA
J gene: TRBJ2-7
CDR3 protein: CASSLAGIYEQYF
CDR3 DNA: TGTGCCAGCAGCTTAGCCGGGATCTACGAGCAGTACTTC

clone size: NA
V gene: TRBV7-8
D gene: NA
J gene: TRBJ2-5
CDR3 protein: CASSLGTRVRQETQYF
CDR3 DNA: TGTGCCAGCAGCTTAGGAACTAGAGTACGCCAAGAGACCCAGTACTTC

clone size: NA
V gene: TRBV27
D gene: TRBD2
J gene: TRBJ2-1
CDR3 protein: CASSFLAGVVNEQFF
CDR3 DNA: TGTGCCAGCAGTTTTCTAGCGGGAGTAGTCAATGAGCAGTTCTTC

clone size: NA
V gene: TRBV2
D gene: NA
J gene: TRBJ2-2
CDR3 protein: CASKPRVATGELFF
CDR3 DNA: TGTGCCAGCAAGCCCAGGGTCGCAACCGGGGAGCTGTTTTTT

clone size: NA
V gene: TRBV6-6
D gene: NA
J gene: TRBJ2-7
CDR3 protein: CASSYSSAYEQYF
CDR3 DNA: TGTGCCAGCAGTTACTCTTCCGCGTACGAGCAGTACTTC

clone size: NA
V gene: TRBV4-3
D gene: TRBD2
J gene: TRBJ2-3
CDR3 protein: CASSHTSGGTDTQYF
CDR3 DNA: TGCGCCAGCAGCCACACTAGCGGGGGCACAGATACGCAGTATTTT

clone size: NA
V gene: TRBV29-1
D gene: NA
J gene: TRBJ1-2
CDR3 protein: CSVVPRGAYGYTF
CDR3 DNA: TGCAGCGTCGTCCCAAGAGGAGCCTATGGCTACACCTTC

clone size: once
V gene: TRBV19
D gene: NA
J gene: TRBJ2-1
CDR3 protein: CASNPGHGRRSYNEQFF
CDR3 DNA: TGTGCCAGTAACCCGGGGCACGGGAGACGATCCTACAATGAGCAGTTCTTC

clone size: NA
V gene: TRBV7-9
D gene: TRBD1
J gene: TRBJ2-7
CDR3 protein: CASSIGTASYEQYF
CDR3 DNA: TGTGCCAGCAGCATAGGGACAGCCTCCTACGAGCAGTACTTC

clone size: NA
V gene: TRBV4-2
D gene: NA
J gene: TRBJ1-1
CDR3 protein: CASSQAKGAGGNTEAFF
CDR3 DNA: TGTGCCAGCAGCCAAGCCAAGGGCGCGGGAGGGAACACTGAAGCTTTCTTT

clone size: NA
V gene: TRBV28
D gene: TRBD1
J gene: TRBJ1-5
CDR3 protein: CASRRQGGNQPQHF
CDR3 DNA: TGTGCCAGCAGACGACAGGGGGGAAATCAGCCCCAGCATTTT

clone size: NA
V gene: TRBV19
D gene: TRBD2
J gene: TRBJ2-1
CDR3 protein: CASSVTSGLYNEQFF
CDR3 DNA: TGTGCCAGTAGTGTTACTAGCGGCCTGTACAATGAGCAGTTCTTC

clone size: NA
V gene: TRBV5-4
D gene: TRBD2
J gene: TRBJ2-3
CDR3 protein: CASGLAGNRDTQYF
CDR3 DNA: TGTGCCAGCGGACTAGCGGGTAATAGAGATACGCAGTATTTT